Below are 28 T cell receptor beta chains sequenced from a single sample in a study of OX40 agonist ivuxolimab in advanced cancers. The table came from immunoSEQ multiplex PCR; TCRdb's copy has only in-frame clones and leaves some out. Altogether more than 35,000 clones are present, roughly 89% being singletons, with the ten largest covering 0.55% to 0.7%. The sequenced sample was CD4+ or CD8+ T cells sorted from blood, obtained in a trial of the OX40 agonist ivuxolimab. The receptors derive from an adult with an advanced solid tumor such as melanoma, head and neck, liver or kidney cancer.

As to this clone: At one end the junction does not follow the germline gene, possibly because of a read error. The rearrangement uses TRBV12-5 and TRBJ2-1; 8 bases are shared with TRBD1. CDR1 and CDR2 (germline): LGHNT, FRNRAP. The CDR3 is 15 residues long. The CDR3 sequence is CASGLGRGPGNEQFF. The CDR3 DNA is TGTGCTAGTGGCTTGGGCAGGGGGCCGGGCAATGAGCAGTTCTTC.

This chain joins TRBV7-3 and TRBJ2-7, with D possibly called TRBD1 or TRBD2 (6 bases each). V was clipped by 5 bases and J by 5 bases, with 16 bases between them. CDR3 length: 14 residues. Germline V CDR1 and CDR2: SGHTA, FQGTGA. This CDR3 is CASSPTGRENEQYF. The CDR3 bases are TGTGCCAGCAGCCCTACAGGGCGGGAAAACGAGCAGTACTTC. The whole variable domain, filled in from reference TRBV7-3 and TRBJ2-7, reads GAGVSQTPSNKVTEKGKYVELRCDPISGHTALYWYRQSLGQGPEFLIYFQGTGAADDSGLPNDRFFAVRPEGSVSTLKIQRTERGDSAVYLCASSPTGRENEQYFGPGTRLTVT.

This clone has a handful of counts. This chain joins TRBV19 and TRBJ1-1; D unresolved. CDR1 is LNHDA, CDR2 SQIVND, per germline (reference sequence). Trimming removed 5 bases at V and 5 bases at J, with 9 bases between. CDR3 size: 12 residues. Here the CDR3 reads CASSPRNTEAFF. In DNA, the CDR3 is TGTGCCAGTAGTCCGAGGAATACTGAAGCTTTCTTT.

This sequence joins TRBV6-5 and TRBJ2-1; TRBD2 matches 7 bases. The junction had 11 bases not matched to a gene; V was cut back by 9 bases and J by 9 bases. This CDR3 has 13 amino acids. Per the germline V gene, CDR1 is MNHEY and CDR2 is SVGAGI. The chain's CDR3 is CASTGGSTGEQFF. The CDR3 nucleotides are TGTGCCAGTACGGGAGGCAGTACCGGTGAGCAGTTCTTC.

The chain employs TRBV2 and TRBJ1-4; D remains ambiguous. CDR3 length: 15 amino acids. Trimming shortened V by 6 bases and J by 1 base, and 12 bases separated the two germline ends. The V gene's germline CDR1 is SNHLY and CDR2 FYNNEI. Here the CDR3 DNA reads TGTGCCAGCAGCGTCCGCCTGTTAACTAATGAAAAACTGTTTTTT. It is translated as CASSVRLLTNEKLFF.

The V and J genes are TRBV19 and TRBJ2-1, with TRBD2 matching over 10 bases. CDR1 and CDR2 (germline): LNHDA, SQIVND (reference sequence). This CDR3 has 15 residues. Germline trimming cut 5 bases from V and 3 bases from J; bases unmatched to any gene: 4. The chain's CDR3 is CASSPRTSGYNEQFF. In DNA form, the CDR3 reads TGTGCCAGTAGTCCCCGGACTAGCGGCTACAATGAGCAGTTCTTC.

The rearrangement links TRBV9 to TRBJ1-2; the match to TRBD1 covers 8 bases. The CDR3 covers 12 residues. The germline gives CDR1 SGDLS, CDR2 YYNGEE. V lost 4 bases to trimming and J lost 8 bases; unmatched junction nucleotides: 4. CDR3 region: CASSSTGVGYTF. CDR3 in DNA: TGTGCCAGCAGCTCGACAGGGGTCGGCTACACCTTC.

V is TRBV19 and J is TRBJ1-1; 9 nucleotides line up with TRBD1. CDR3 length equals 13 residues. V was pared by 9 bases and J by 1 base, with 3 bases of the junction left unmatched. Per the germline V gene, CDR1 is LNHDA and CDR2 is SQIVND (reference sequence). CDR3: CASWGQGNTEAFF. CDR3 coding DNA: TGTGCCAGCTGGGGACAGGGGAACACTGAAGCTTTCTTT.

The rearrangement uses TRBV11-3 and TRBJ1-3; no definite D call. Trimming stripped 3 bases from V and 0 bases from J, with 3 bases between. CDR1 and CDR2 (germline): SGHNT, YENEEA. CDR3 length equals 13 residues. The CDR3 spells CASSFDSGNTIYF. CDR3 coding DNA: TGTGCCAGCAGCTTCGACTCTGGAAACACCATATATTTT. The whole variable domain, remainder taken from reference TRBV11-3 and TRBJ1-3, is EAGVVQSPRYKIIEKKQPVAFWCNPISGHNTLYWYLQNLGQGPELLIRYENEEAVDDSQLPKDRFSAERLKGVDSTLKIQPAELGDSAVYLCASSFDSGNTIYFGEGSWLTVV.

The CDR3 nucleotides read TGTGCCACCGGGGACAGGGGGAATGAGCAGTTCTTC. It translates to CATGDRGNEQFF. The V and J genes are TRBV10-3 and TRBJ2-1; 11 nucleotides agree with TRBD1. Germline V CDR1 and CDR2: ENHRY, SYGVKD. V lost 10 bases and J lost 7; bases outside the gene matches: 3. This CDR3 comprises 12 residues.

This chain connects TRBV28 to TRBJ2-5; D not certain. Trimming shortened V by 1 base and J by 3 bases, and 9 bases separated the two germline ends. The germline V gene has CDR1 MDHEN and CDR2 SYDVKM. The length of the CDR3 is 14 residues. The CDR3 region has the DNA TGTGCCAGCAGTTTATTCATAGGGAAAGAGACCCAGTACTTC. This sequence encodes CASSLFIGKETQYF. Complete variable domain (other parts from reference TRBV28 and TRBJ2-5): DVKVTQSSRYLVKRTGEKVFLECVQDMDHENMFWYRQDPGLGLRLIYFSYDVKMKEKGDIPEGYSVSREKKERFSLILESASTNQTSMYLCASSLFIGKETQYFGPGTRLLVL.

J is TRBJ2-5 and V is TRBV5-1; either TRBD1 or TRBD2 may supply D (5 bases each). Germline lookup yields CDR1 SGHRS and CDR2 YFSETQ. With 3 bases removed from V and 5 bases from J, the gap between germline ends came to 17 bases. CDR3 length equals 15 residues. CDR3: CASSWGTIASETQYF. The DNA of the CDR3 is TGCGCCAGCAGCTGGGGGACCATAGCCTCCGAGACCCAGTACTTC.

V and J are TRBV9 and TRBJ2-7; D call uncertain. The V and J ends lost 0 bases and 0 bases respectively, with 10 bases between them. CDR3 length: 15 amino acids. Germline assignment: CDR1 SGDLS and CDR2 YYNGEE. The CDR3 region has the DNA TGTGCCAGCAGCGTAGACCCGGCATTCTCCTACGAGCAGTACTTC. Translating it yields CASSVDPAFSYEQYF.

The rearrangement links TRBV6-1 to TRBJ1-2; D gene unclear. The CDR3 spans 13 residues. The V and J ends lost 0 bases and 7 bases respectively, with 9 bases between them. CDR1 is MNHNS, CDR2 SASEGT, per germline. Here the CDR3 reads CASSEALPAGYTF. CDR3 DNA sequence: TGTGCCAGCAGTGAAGCCCTTCCCGCTGGCTACACCTTC.

This clone was counted between two and nine times. The V and J genes are TRBV2 and TRBJ2-7, with D unresolved. Trimming removed 8 bases at V and 6 bases at J, with 17 bases between. The CDR3 is 13 amino acids. Germline CDR1 is SNHLY and CDR2 is FYNNEI. CDR3 DNA: TGTGCCAGCGGTCCGGTGGGGTCGGCCGAGCAGTACTTC. Protein: CASGPVGSAEQYF.

The CDR3 protein is CASRTGTGGSQPQHF. The CDR3 DNA sequence: TGTGCCAGCAGAACCGGGACAGGGGGCAGTCAGCCCCAGCATTTT. The chain recombines TRBV2 with TRBJ1-5; 12 bases align to TRBD1. Trimming at V came to 6 bases and at J to 6 bases, leaving 6 bases not matched to a gene. The CDR3 is made up of 15 amino acids. Germline CDR1 and CDR2: SNHLY and FYNNEI.

Note on this clone: This specimen includes other DNA sequences encoding the same CDR3. The gene calls are TRBV5-1 and TRBJ1-1; the D gene is possibly TRBD1 (6 bases). Trimming shortened V by 4 bases and J by 1 base, and 8 bases separated the two germline ends. Looked up from germline, CDR1 is SGHRS and CDR2 is YFSETQ. The CDR3 is made up of 13 amino acids. This chain's CDR3 is CASSLTGNTEAFF. CDR3 bases: TGCGCCAGCAGCCTGACAGGGAACACTGAAGCTTTCTTT. Using reference TRBV5-1 and TRBJ1-1 for the parts outside the CDR3, the full variable domain is KAGVTQTPRYLIKTRGQQVTLSCSPISGHRSVSWYQQTPGQGLQFLFEYFSETQRNKGNFPGRFSGRQFSNSRSEMNVSTLELGDSALYLCASSLTGNTEAFFGQGTRLTVV.

This CDR3 reads CASLLGGTVREAFF. The CDR3 DNA follows: TGTGCCAGTCTCTTGGGGGGGACGGTCCGTGAAGCTTTCTTT. The chain is built from TRBV6-1 and TRBJ1-1, with D possibly matching TRBD1 (5 bases). Trimming removed 9 bases at V and 7 bases at J, with 21 bases between. The CDR3 contains 14 residues. Germline V gene lookup returns CDR1 MNHNS and CDR2 SASEGT.

This chain's CDR3 is CATQLGNTDTQYF. The CDR3 bases are TGCGCCACCCAGCTTGGAAACACAGATACGCAGTATTTT. The chain joins TRBV5-1 to TRBJ2-3; D not certain. CDR3 length equals 13 residues. The germline V and J ends were trimmed by 9 bases and 2 bases, with 13 bases remaining between them. Germline CDR1 and CDR2: SGHRS and YFSETQ. The variable domain in full, with the rest retrieved from reference TRBV5-1 and TRBJ2-3, is KAGVTQTPRYLIKTRGQQVTLSCSPISGHRSVSWYQQTPGQGLQFLFEYFSETQRNKGNFPGRFSGRQFSNSRSEMNVSTLELGDSALYLCATQLGNTDTQYFGPGTRLTVL.

This chain uses TRBV9 with TRBJ2-7; possibly TRBD2 for D (5 bases). The CDR3 is made up of 16 amino acids. V dropped 1 base and J dropped 1 base, with 15 bases sitting between them. The germline CDR1 and CDR2 sequences are SGDLS and YYNGEE. DNA for the CDR3: TGTGCCAGCAGCGTAAACGCGGACTCCTCTTCCTACGAGCAGTACTTC. This encodes CASSVNADSSSYEQYF.

The J gene is TRBJ2-2, the V gene TRBV18; the D is unclear. The V and J ends lost 3 bases and 0 bases respectively, with 11 bases between them. The germline CDR1 and CDR2 sequences are KGHSH and LQKENI. The CDR3 covers 16 residues. The CDR3 DNA reads as TGTGCCAGCTCACCGGCAGGCCACACGAACACCGGGGAGCTGTTTTTT. Its protein product is CASSPAGHTNTGELFF.

As for this clone: One end of the junction does not line up with germline, which may come from a read error. The chain links TRBV6-6 to TRBJ1-2, with D unresolved. CDR3 length: 10 residues. Germline CDR1 is MNHNY and CDR2 is SVGAGI (reference sequence). CDR3 in DNA: TGTGCCAGTAGTTGGGGAGACTACACCTTC. It is translated as CASSWGDYTF.

V usage is TRBV4-1 and J usage is TRBJ2-7, with a weak D call TRBD2 (7 bases). In germline, CDR1 is MGHRA, CDR2 YSYEKL. The V end was cut by 2 bases, the J end by 5 bases, with 19 bases between. The CDR3 sequence is 16 residues long. CDR3 bases: TGCGCCAGCAGCCAAAATAAGTGGGGGGGCCACCACGAGCAGTACTTC. This encodes CASSQNKWGGHHEQYF.

The chain uses TRBV7-8 and TRBJ1-4, with 7 bases aligning to TRBD1. This CDR3 contains 14 residues. In germline, CDR1 is SGHVS, CDR2 FQNEAQ. V trimming: 5 bases; J trimming: 7 bases; junction bases outside the gene matches: 7. CDR3 region: CASSPRGASEKLFF. CDR3 DNA: TGTGCCAGCAGCCCCAGGGGGGCCAGTGAAAAACTGTTTTTT.

The chain is built from TRBV5-1 and TRBJ1-1; D remains ambiguous. The germline V and J ends were trimmed by 0 bases and 1 base, with 4 bases remaining between them. This CDR3 comprises 13 residues. CDR1 is SGHRS, CDR2 YFSETQ, per germline. The DNA of the CDR3 is TGCGCCAGCAGCTTGGGTTCGAACACTGAAGCTTTCTTT. This codes for CASSLGSNTEAFF.

The chain carries TRBV6-1 and TRBJ1-5; D is uncertain. V dropped 4 bases and J dropped 5 bases, with 9 bases sitting between them. This CDR3 has 13 amino acids. CDR1 is MNHNS, CDR2 SASEGT, per germline. For the CDR3, the DNA is TGTGCCAGCAGTGCCTCGTTTGATCAGCCCCAGCATTTT. It specifies CASSASFDQPQHF.

This rearrangement joins TRBV2 to TRBJ2-5; D is unresolved. The CDR3 has 13 residues. Germline lookup yields CDR1 SNHLY and CDR2 FYNNEI. V was trimmed by 7 bases and J by 5 bases, leaving 14 bases between them. The CDR3 protein is CASNSNPQETQYF. DNA of the CDR3: TGTGCCAGCAACTCTAACCCCCAGGAGACCCAGTACTTC.

This clone turned up a few times. CDR3 nucleotides: TGTGCCAGCAGCTTAGAGGCAGGTAGCAATCAGCCCCAGCATTTT. Translated: CASSLEAGSNQPQHF. The V and J genes are TRBV7-2 and TRBJ1-5; D call uncertain. Trimming stripped 1 base from V and 0 bases from J, with 7 bases between. This CDR3 spans 15 amino acids. Germline CDR1 and CDR2: SGHTA and FQGNSA.